The 2 T cell receptor beta chains listed next were all sequenced from one sample in a study of T cell responses to AZD1222 COVID-19 vaccine. Using immunoSEQ multiplex PCR, the repertoire was profiled, and TCRdb retains in-frame clones only, with some absent. The table shows under 50,000 clones, with about 90% occurring only once. Source: peripheral blood, taken 28 days after the second AZD1222 dose. Receptor source: an adult who received the AZD1222 COVID-19 vaccine.

The gene calls are TRBV5-1 and TRBJ1-3, with TRBD1 matching over 7 bases. Germline CDR1 SGHRS, CDR2 YFSETQ. The length of the CDR3 is 15 residues. V dropped 1 base and J dropped 0; count of bases not matched to a gene: 1. The CDR3 sequence is CASSLSGGSGNTIYF. CDR3 DNA sequence: TGCGCCAGCAGCTTGTCAGGGGGCTCTGGAAACACCATATATTTT. The complete variable domain, with remaining parts taken from reference TRBV5-1 and TRBJ1-3, reads KAGVTQTPRYLIKTRGQQVTLSCSPISGHRSVSWYQQTPGQGLQFLFEYFSETQRNKGNFPGRFSGRQFSNSRSEMNVSTLELGDSALYLCASSLSGGSGNTIYFGEGSWLTVV.

The chain recombines TRBV6-6 with TRBJ1-3, with D perhaps TRBD1 (6 bases). The CDR3 runs to 16 residues. Trimming left V 0 bases short and J 0 bases short, with 9 bases between. CDR1 MNHNY and CDR2 SVGAGI come from the germline V gene (reference sequence). The chain's CDR3 is CASSYSQGNSGNTIYF. The CDR3 region has the DNA TGTGCCAGCAGTTACTCACAGGGTAACTCTGGAAACACCATATATTTT.